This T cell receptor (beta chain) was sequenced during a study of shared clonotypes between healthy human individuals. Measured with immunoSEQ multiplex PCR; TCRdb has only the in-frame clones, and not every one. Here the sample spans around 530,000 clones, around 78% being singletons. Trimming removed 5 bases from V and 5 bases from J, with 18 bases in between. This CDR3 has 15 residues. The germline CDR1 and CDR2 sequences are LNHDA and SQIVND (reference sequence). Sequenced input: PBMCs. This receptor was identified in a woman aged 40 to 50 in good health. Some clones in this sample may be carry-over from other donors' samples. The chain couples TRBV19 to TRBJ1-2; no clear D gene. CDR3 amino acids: CASSFQPQAPYGYTF. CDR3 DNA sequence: TGTGCCAGTAGTTTCCAGCCTCAAGCCCCATATGGCTACACCTTC.